This TCR beta chain derives from a study of T cell responses to AZD1222 COVID-19 vaccine. Study-level background: Analysis merged second doses at about 4 or about 12 weeks.

Concerning this clone itself: Its antigen is currently unknown.

The CDR3 consists of 14 residues. Germline V gene data show CDR1 as MNHEY and CDR2 as SMNVEV (reference sequence). V was trimmed by 6 bases and J by 6 bases, leaving 17 bases between them. Sequenced by immunoSEQ multiplex PCR; TCRdb stores in-frame clones only, minus some. The data hold some 150,000 clones, with 93% observed a single time. Whole-study results and caveats: After two AZD1222 doses, spike-specific TCR breadth and depth rose versus day 0. Repertoire sampling was restricted to post-peak T cell response timepoints. Donors were chiefly white British, with a greater number of females, and clonal diversity was perhaps underestimated.

The source of this sequence is an adult in good health. The V and J genes are TRBV27 and TRBJ1-1; D uncertain. The sample was peripheral blood, taken on day 0 of AZD1222 vaccination. The CDR3 spells CASRSVGASPEAFF. The CDR3 nucleotides read TGTGCCAGCAGGTCTGTTGGAGCCAGCCCTGAAGCTTTCTTT.